Listed here are 24 T cell receptor beta chains from one sample, sequenced in a study of vaccination and CD4 T cells after COVID-19. Documented treatment: roughly 11-day PBMC culture with coronavirus spike peptide pools or control peptides (ViraFEST assay). These CD4+ T cells came from an unexposed donor, sampled before the COVID-19 pandemic (2011-2018). Antigen specificity for these receptors is unknown. Cultured CD4+ T cell DNA underwent sequencing with the Oncomine TCR Beta short-read assay. Extraction of genomic DNA was performed on cultured CD4+ T cells. Each CDR3 protein gets one entry after TCRdb re-called the PCR reads with MiXCR. The table lists over 9,000 distinct CDR3 sequences, more than 35% of them singletons. The specimen was CD4+ T cells from blood, cultured in vitro. These receptors originate from a human donor in good health.

This clonotype turned up a few times. This chain uses TRBV27 with TRBJ2-7; 12 nucleotides match TRBD2. After removal of 3 bases from V and 1 base from J, the junction contained 4 bases not matched to a gene. CDR3 size: 16 residues. Germline values: CDR1 MNHEY, CDR2 SMNVEV (reference sequence). The CDR3 coding sequence is TGTGCCAGCAGTTTTACTAGCGGGAGGACTTCCTACGAGCAGTACTTC. Translated, it gives CASSFTSGRTSYEQYF.

This clonotype turned up a few times. This chain connects TRBV24-1 to TRBJ2-7, with TRBD2 matching over 10 bases. V shed 5 bases, J shed 1 base, and the junction held 4 bases outside the gene matches. This CDR3 spans 15 amino acids. The V gene's germline CDR1 is KGHDR and CDR2 SFDVKD. The CDR3 loop is CATSAGTSVSYEQYF. The CDR3 DNA reads as TGTGCCACCAGTGCCGGGACTAGCGTTTCCTACGAGCAGTACTTC.

The V and J genes are TRBV7-2 and TRBJ2-7, with D perhaps TRBD2 (6 bases). The CDR3 spans 14 residues. Trimming shortened V by 2 bases and J by 3 bases, and 11 bases separated the two germline ends. Germline CDR1 and CDR2: SGHTA and FQGNSA. CDR3 sequence (DNA): TGTGCCAGCAGCTTAAGCTCCGGGGGCTACGAGCAGTACTTC. Its translation is CASSLSSGGYEQYF.

The chain recombines TRBV11-3 with TRBJ2-7; 7 positions match TRBD1. Losses at the gene ends were 1 base for V and 6 bases for J; bases not matched to a gene: 6. The germline CDR1 and CDR2 sequences are SGHNT and YENEEA. The CDR3 has 14 residues. The CDR3 region has the DNA TGTGCCAGCAGCTTAGGGGGACAGTCGCCCGAGCAGTACTTC. It translates to CASSLGGQSPEQYF. The whole variable domain, remainder taken from reference TRBV11-3 and TRBJ2-7, is EAGVVQSPRYKIIEKKQPVAFWCNPISGHNTLYWYLQNLGQGPELLIRYENEEAVDDSQLPKDRFSAERLKGVDSTLKIQPAELGDSAVYLCASSLGGQSPEQYFGPGTRLTVT.

V is TRBV24-1 and J is TRBJ2-7, with TRBD2 as a possible D gene (6 bases). The germline gives CDR1 KGHDR, CDR2 SFDVKD. Trimming cost V 5 bases and J 1 base, with 14 bases left between them. The CDR3 length is 15 residues. The CDR3 DNA follows: TGTGCCACCAGTGGCGGGACTCGAGGGTCCTACGAGCAGTACTTC. Translated: CATSGGTRGSYEQYF.

The chain combines TRBV2 with TRBJ1-1; TRBD1 aligns across 7 bases. Germline V CDR1 and CDR2: SNHLY, FYNNEI. V shed 5 bases and J 10 bases; nucleotides not matched to a gene: 7. The CDR3 loop spans 12 amino acids. The CDR3 here is CASSSTGKGAFF. The CDR3 region has the DNA TGTGCCAGCAGTTCGACAGGGAAAGGAGCTTTCTTT.

This clonotype was detected a few times. This chain uses TRBV7-8 with TRBJ2-5; the D gene is possibly TRBD1 (6 bases). V lost 2 bases, J lost 5 bases, and 21 bases lay in between. CDR3 length equals 17 residues. Germline V CDR1 and CDR2: SGHVS, FQNEAQ. This CDR3 reads CASSLNRFRGSGETQYF. CDR3 bases: TGTGCCAGCAGCTTAAATAGGTTTAGGGGGAGCGGCGAGACCCAGTACTTC.

This rearrangement joins TRBV21-1 to TRBJ2-3; TRBD2, the D gene given by the table, was not confirmed from the DNA. TRBV21-1 is designated a pseudogene. The CDR3 sequence is 14 residues long. The CDR3 reads CASSKALVADTQYF. The DNA for the CDR3 is TGTGCCAGCAGCAAAGCACTAGTTGCAGATACGCAGTATTTT.

This clonotype showed up just a few times. V gene TRBV20-1 combines with J gene TRBJ2-7, with 9 nucleotides matching TRBD1. This CDR3 is 14 amino acids long. Germline V gene sequence: CDR1 DFQATT, CDR2 SNEGSKA (reference sequence). The V and J ends lost 4 bases and 4 bases, in that order; junction bases with no gene match: 8. The CDR3: CSATTDRGYYEQYF. The DNA for the CDR3 is TGCAGTGCTACCACCGACAGGGGGTATTACGAGCAGTACTTC.

This clonotype has a handful of counts. The rearrangement uses TRBV6-5 and TRBJ2-7; D is undetermined. V was pared by 0 bases and J by 6 bases, with 12 bases between. Germline-derived CDR1 and CDR2 are MNHEY and SVGAGI. This CDR3 region has 14 residues. CDR3 in amino acids: CASSYSWVLGEQYF. CDR3 coding DNA: TGTGCCAGCAGTTACTCTTGGGTCCTCGGCGAGCAGTACTTC.

This chain connects TRBV5-1 to TRBJ2-5; 8 bases are shared with TRBD2. The trim removed 1 base at V and 3 bases at J, leaving 2 bases unmatched. Per the germline V gene, CDR1 is SGHRS and CDR2 is YFSETQ. CDR3 length: 14 amino acids. CDR3 DNA: TGCGCCAGCAGCTTGTTCGGGAGGGAAGAGACCCAGTACTTC. Protein: CASSLFGREETQYF.

A single count supports this clonotype. The chain has TRBV2 and TRBJ2-1, with D hard to call. V was trimmed by 8 bases and J by 8 bases, leaving 22 bases between them. CDR1 and CDR2 from the germline V gene are SNHLY and FYNNEI. The CDR3 is 15 residues long. CDR3 sequence (DNA): TGTGCCAGCCCAATTAACGGACCCATTGCAGATGAGCAGTTCTTC. Translation gives CASPINGPIADEQFF.

The chain links TRBV6-5 to TRBJ2-7; D not resolved. CDR1 and CDR2 from the germline V gene are MNHEY and SVGAGI. V gave up 0 bases and J gave up 0 bases, with 9 bases separating them. CDR3 length: 15 residues. This CDR3 is CASSYSRISSYEQYF. The CDR3 nucleotides are TGTGCCAGCAGTTACTCGAGGATCAGCTCCTACGAGCAGTACTTC.

This sequence joins TRBV29-1 and TRBJ2-6, with TRBD2 as a possible D gene (6 bases). The ends were cut back, 4 bases at V and 0 bases at J, with 7 bases in the middle. The CDR3 is made up of 14 amino acids. Germline V gene lookup returns CDR1 SQVTM and CDR2 ANQGSEA. The CDR3 DNA reads TGCAGCGTTGTCGGGGGCTCTGGGGCCAACGTCCTGACTTTC. Its translation is CSVVGGSGANVLTF.

The genes are TRBV5-1 and TRBJ2-1; D perhaps matches TRBD1 (6 bases). There are 14 residues in the CDR3. Germline loops: CDR1 SGHRS, CDR2 YFSETQ. V dropped 4 bases and J dropped 6 bases, with 14 bases sitting between them. The CDR3 loop reads CASSEQTGINEQFF. For the CDR3, the DNA is TGCGCCAGCAGCGAACAAACAGGGATCAATGAGCAGTTCTTC.

The chain joins TRBV28 to TRBJ2-1; D remains ambiguous. V gave up 5 bases and J gave up 4 bases, with 12 bases separating them. CDR1 MDHEN and CDR2 SYDVKM come from the germline V gene. The length of the CDR3 is 14 residues. The CDR3 sequence: CASSPPAGYNEQFF. The CDR3 region has the DNA TGTGCCAGCAGTCCCCCCGCCGGGTACAATGAGCAGTTCTTC.

The chain recombines TRBV12-3 or TRBV12-4 with TRBJ2-4; the D is unclear. The CDR3 consists of 11 residues. V was trimmed by 8 bases and J by 12 bases, leaving 14 bases between them. The CDR3 DNA reads as TGTGCCAGCGGTCCGGGTTCAGCTCAGTACTTC. Protein: CASGPGSAQYF.

The J gene is TRBJ2-2, the V gene TRBV6-1, with no clear D. V lost 6 bases and J lost 4, with 21 bases in between. Per the germline V gene, CDR1 is MNHNS and CDR2 is SASEGT. This CDR3 spans 17 amino acids. In DNA, the CDR3 is TGTGCCAGCAGCGACCCTGGGCAGGCAGGTCGCACCGGGGAGCTGTTTTTT. This translates into CASSDPGQAGRTGELFF.

This chain links TRBV19 with TRBJ2-3, with 10 bases matching TRBD2. V lost 9 bases to trimming and J lost 4 bases; unmatched junction nucleotides: 10. The CDR3 runs 15 residues. Germline V gene lookup returns CDR1 LNHDA and CDR2 SQIVND (reference sequence). The CDR3 region is CASRKAGGYADTQYF. The CDR3 nucleotides read TGTGCCAGCCGTAAAGCGGGAGGGTACGCAGATACGCAGTATTTT.

This clonotype was recorded a few times. This sequence joins TRBV7-2 and TRBJ2-5; D possibly corresponds to TRBD2 (6 bases). V was clipped by 5 bases and J by 2 bases, with 18 bases between them. Germline V gives CDR1 SGHTA, CDR2 FQGNSA. CDR3 length: 16 residues. For the CDR3, the DNA is TGTGCCAGCAGCCAAACCGGGCGGGGTAATCAAGAGACCCAGTACTTC. Translating it yields CASSQTGRGNQETQYF.

This chain connects TRBV18 to TRBJ1-5; possible D gene TRBD1, 6 bases. The CDR3 has 13 amino acids. The germline V gene has CDR1 KGHSH and CDR2 LQKENI. V lost 2 bases and J lost 6, with 8 bases in between. The CDR3: CASSPGGSQPQHF. Written as DNA, the CDR3 is TGTGCCAGCTCACCAGGGGGCAGTCAGCCCCAGCATTTT.

This clonotype was detected only a few times. The chain combines TRBV19 with TRBJ1-1, with D tentatively TRBD1 (6 bases). The CDR3 runs to 15 residues. Trimming stripped 1 base from V and 1 base from J, with 10 bases between. Germline CDR1 is LNHDA and CDR2 is SQIVND (reference sequence). The CDR3 region has the DNA TGTGCCAGTAGTATAGGCGACAGGCGGAACACTGAAGCTTTCTTT. Translation gives CASSIGDRRNTEAFF.

CDR3 residues: CASRLDREYGYTF. CDR3 nucleotide sequence: TGTGCCAGCAGGTTAGACAGGGAATATGGCTACACCTTC. The gene calls are TRBV28 and TRBJ1-2, with TRBD1 matching 7 bases. Per the germline V gene, CDR1 is MDHEN and CDR2 is SYDVKM. Trimming removed 6 bases from V and 5 bases from J; junction bases left unmatched: 6. The CDR3 sequence is 13 residues long.

This chain uses TRBV6-1 with TRBJ2-7; 7 bases match TRBD1. Losses at the gene ends were 8 bases for V and 4 bases for J; bases not matched to a gene: 8. This CDR3 comprises 13 residues. Germline assignment: CDR1 MNHNS and CDR2 SASEGT. This CDR3 reads CASARGLTYEQYF. Here the CDR3 DNA reads TGTGCCAGCGCGAGGGGGCTGACGTACGAGCAGTACTTC.